A selection of T cell receptor beta chains follows, all from one sample in a study of CD8 T cells in Susac syndrome. A single record per CDR3 protein comes from TCRdb applying MiXCR to the immunoSEQ multiplex PCR reads. Here the sample spans 330,000 or so distinct CDR3 sequences, 65% to 90% being singletons. The sample consisted of CD8+ T cells from PBMCs. These receptors all stem from a human donor with multiple sclerosis. Both conserved end residues are part of each CDR3. A D gene is named only where the DNA matches it firmly. Size values are once, few and many counts, or a class for expanded clones, and some rows have none.

length: 14
V: TRBV30
J: TRBJ2-2
D: -
size: -
CDR3: CAWSTGLGTGELFF
DNA: TGTGCCTGGAGCACAGGGTTGGGCACCGGGGAGCTGTTTTTT

length: 14
V: TRBV24-1
J: TRBJ2-2
D: -
size: once
CDR3: CATSRAPNTGELFF
DNA: TGTGCCACCAGTCGTGCCCCGAACACCGGGGAGCTGTTTTTT

length: 12
V: TRBV20-1
J: TRBJ1-2
D: -
size: -
CDR3: CSPQGRNYGYTF
DNA: TGCAGTCCCCAGGGCAGGAACTATGGCTACACCTTC

length: 13
V: TRBV30
J: TRBJ1-3
D: -
size: -
CDR3: CAWGLYSGNTIYF
DNA: TGTGCCTGGGGACTATACTCTGGAAACACCATATATTTT

length: 14
V: TRBV28
J: TRBJ1-1
D: -
size: -
CDR3: CASSLYAENTEAFF
DNA: TGTGCCAGCAGTTTATACGCAGAGAACACTGAAGCTTTCTTT

length: 14
V: TRBV29-1
J: TRBJ2-1
D: -
size: -
CDR3: CSVEWLPPNNEQFF
DNA: TGCAGCGTTGAGTGGCTCCCGCCGAACAATGAGCAGTTCTTC

length: 13
V: TRBV4-3
J: TRBJ1-4
D: -
size: -
CDR3: CASSQDTGKSQHF
DNA: TGCGCCAGCAGCCAAGATACGGGGAAGAGCCAACATTTT

length: 13
V: TRBV13
J: TRBJ2-3
D: TRBD2
size: -
CDR3: CAVSGTERDTQYF
DNA: TGTGCAGTAAGCGGGACGGAGAGGGATACGCAGTATTTT

length: 12
V: TRBV27
J: TRBJ1-2
D: -
size: once
CDR3: CASRQRGWGYTF
DNA: TGTGCCAGCAGACAAAGGGGATGGGGCTACACCTTC

length: 15
V: TRBV19
J: TRBJ1-1
D: -
size: -
CDR3: CASSKTESMNTEAFF
DNA: TGTGCCAGTAGTAAGACAGAGTCCATGAACACTGAAGCTTTCTTT

length: 11
V: TRBV7-9
J: TRBJ2-7
D: -
size: few
CDR3: CASSRDYEQYF
DNA: TGTGCCAGCAGCCGAGACTACGAGCAGTACTTC

length: 14
V: TRBV29-1
J: TRBJ2-1
D: -
size: -
CDR3: CSVVDPRGYNEQFF
DNA: TGCAGCGTTGTAGACCCGCGAGGATACAATGAGCAGTTCTTC

length: 14
V: TRBV20-1
J: TRBJ2-7
D: TRBD2
size: once
CDR3: CSARGPGLASEQYF
DNA: TGCAGTGCTAGAGGACCGGGACTAGCTTCCGAGCAGTACTTC

length: 14
V: TRBV27
J: TRBJ2-3
D: TRBD2
size: -
CDR3: CASSDWGGSNTQYF
DNA: TGTGCCAGCAGTGACTGGGGGGGGTCAAATACGCAGTATTTT

length: 14
V: TRBV25-1
J: TRBJ2-4
D: TRBD1
size: -
CDR3: CASSDSGGKNIQYF
DNA: TGTGCCAGCAGTGATTCAGGGGGCAAAAACATTCAGTACTTC

length: 13
V: TRBV6-2/TRBV6-3
J: TRBJ2-5
D: TRBD2
size: -
CDR3: CASRIAGTETQYF
DNA: TGTGCCAGCAGGATAGCGGGTACAGAGACCCAGTACTTC

length: 16
V: TRBV12-3/TRBV12-4
J: TRBJ2-7
D: TRBD2
size: -
CDR3: CASSTSGRPLTYEQYF
DNA: TGTGCCAGCTCAACTAGCGGGAGACCCCTTACCTACGAGCAGTACTTC

length: 14
V: TRBV29-1
J: TRBJ2-7
D: TRBD1
size: -
CDR3: CSVETGTGAYEQYF
DNA: TGCAGCGTTGAGACCGGGACAGGGGCCTACGAGCAGTACTTC

length: 13
V: TRBV4-1
J: TRBJ2-1
D: -
size: -
CDR3: CASSQGVYNEQFF
DNA: TGCGCCAGCAGCCAAGGTGTCTACAATGAGCAGTTCTTC

length: 14
V: TRBV11-2
J: TRBJ2-7
D: -
size: few
CDR3: CASSPGPGAYEQYF
DNA: TGTGCCAGCAGCCCGGGACCTGGTGCCTACGAGCAGTACTTC

length: 13
V: TRBV5-6
J: TRBJ2-1
D: -
size: -
CDR3: CASSLGVFGEQFF
DNA: TGTGCCAGCAGCTTAGGTGTTTTCGGTGAGCAGTTCTTC

length: 15
V: TRBV24-1
J: TRBJ2-1
D: -
size: -
CDR3: CATSDLFPRAGEQFF
DNA: TGTGCCACCAGTGATCTTTTCCCCAGGGCGGGCGAGCAGTTCTTC

length: 16
V: TRBV4-3
J: TRBJ2-3
D: TRBD2
size: -
CDR3: CASSQDLAGEPDTQYF
DNA: TGCGCCAGCAGCCAAGATCTAGCGGGAGAACCAGATACGCAGTATTTT

length: 14
V: TRBV19
J: TRBJ1-2
D: -
size: -
CDR3: CASSLPTRGYGYTF
DNA: TGTGCCAGTAGTCTACCAACCCGGGGCTATGGCTACACCTTC